Described below is a single TCR beta chain sequence and its context. The antigen is unknown. This specimen belongs to a study of CD8 T cells in ankylosing spondylitis. Study observations and caveats: Disease-associated clones were CD8+ and fairly uncommon in peripheral blood. Apparently characteristic of ankylosing spondylitis blood was a TCR beta motif (fewer than 10 highly homologous variants). Earlier reports found some motif variants in synovial fluid and blood in reactive arthritis. Significant enrichment of disease-linked clones was reportedly seen in matched ankylosing spondylitis synovial fluid.

Making the TCR beta libraries involved quantitative 5'-RACE with molecular barcodes. TCRdb processed the 5' RACE reads anew with MiXCR; each CDR3 protein has one entry. This table holds some 330,000 distinct CDR3 sequences, approximately 8.2% found once. J gave up 5 bases and V 7 bases, and 10 bases lay outside the gene matches. The germline V gene encodes CDR1 SNHLY and CDR2 FYNNEI. This CDR3 has 14 residues. The V and J genes are TRBV2 and TRBJ2-7; 8 nucleotides agree with TRBD2. The TCR comes from a male donor with ankylosing spondylitis. The sample consisted of blood, either unsorted or a sorted T cell fraction (not recorded which). The CDR3 DNA reads TGTGCCAGCATCCGCCGGGAGGGATTGAACGAGCAGTACTTC. Protein product: CASIRREGLNEQYF. Variable domain in full (rest from reference TRBV2 and TRBJ2-7): EPEVTQTPSHQVTQMGQEVILRCVPISNHLYFYWYRQILGQKVEFLVSFYNNEISEKSEIFDDQFSVERPDGSNFTLKIRSTKLEDSAMYFCASIRREGLNEQYFGPGTRLTVT.